This T cell receptor (beta chain) was found in a study of cytotoxic CD8 clonotypes in ibrutinib-treated CLL. Depths of 1 in 200,000 to 1 in 1 million T cells were the sequencing target. Produced via immunoSEQ multiplex PCR; TCRdb's table is partial and in-frame only. Of around 300,000 clones listed, just under 80% are singletons. The CDR3 runs to 16 residues. V was cut by 1 base and J by 2 bases, with 13 bases left in between. The germline V gene has CDR1 SGHDT and CDR2 YYEEEE. Study outcomes and limitations: In comparison with age-matched healthy donors, baseline clonality was higher and tracked circulating CD8+ T-cell counts. Public clonotypes proved infrequent, and on treatment they shrank or remained steady.

This clone was seen a single time. Its matching antigen is unknown. The chain carries TRBV5-6 and TRBJ2-4; maybe TRBD1 (5 bases). The TCR sequence derives from a human donor with chronic lymphocytic leukemia. The input for sequencing was PBMCs, taken before ibrutinib treatment. This CDR3 reads CASSLYLGATKNIQYF. The CDR3 coding sequence is TGTGCCAGCAGCTTGTATTTAGGGGCCACCAAAAACATTCAGTACTTC.